The present TCR beta chain was sequenced within a study of identical twins. From germline, CDR1 is LGHDT and CDR2 YNNKEL (reference sequence). The V gene end was trimmed by 5 bases and the J gene end by 4 bases; junction bases not matched to a gene: 6. The CDR3 runs to 17 residues. One entry per CDR3 protein results from TCRdb running MiXCR on the 5' RACE reads. Among 430,000 or so distinct CDR3 sequences, 20% to 30% were seen once, and the ten largest hold 2.9%. There are a few counts of this clonotype. The same data also contributed to another study, on T cells expressing NK-cell markers.

Sequenced input: CD4+ T cells sorted from blood. This TCR was recovered from a woman aged 18 to 35 in good health. The genes are TRBV3-1 and TRBJ2-2; 14 bases fit TRBD2. CDR3 sequence: CASSGTSGRRGTGELFF. The CDR3 DNA reads as TGTGCCAGCAGCGGGACTAGCGGGAGACGTGGCACCGGGGAGCTGTTTTTT.